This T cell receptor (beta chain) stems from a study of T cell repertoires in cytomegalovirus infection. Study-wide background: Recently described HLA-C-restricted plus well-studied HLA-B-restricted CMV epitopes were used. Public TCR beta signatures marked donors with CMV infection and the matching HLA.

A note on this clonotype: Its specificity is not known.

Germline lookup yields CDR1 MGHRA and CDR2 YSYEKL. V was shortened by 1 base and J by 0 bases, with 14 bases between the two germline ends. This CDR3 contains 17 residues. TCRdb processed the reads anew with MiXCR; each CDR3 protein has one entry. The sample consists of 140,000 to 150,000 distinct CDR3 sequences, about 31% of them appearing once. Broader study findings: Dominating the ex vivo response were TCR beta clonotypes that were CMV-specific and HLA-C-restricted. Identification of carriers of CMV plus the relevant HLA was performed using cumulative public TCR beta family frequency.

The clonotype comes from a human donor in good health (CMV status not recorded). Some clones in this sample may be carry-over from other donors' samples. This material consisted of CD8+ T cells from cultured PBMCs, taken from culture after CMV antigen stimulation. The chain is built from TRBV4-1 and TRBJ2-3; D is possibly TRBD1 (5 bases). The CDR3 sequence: CASSQAGQGYSTDTQYF. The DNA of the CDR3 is TGCGCCAGCAGCCAAGCTGGCCAGGGATATAGCACAGATACGCAGTATTTT.